The next 3 T cell receptor beta chains were all read from a single sample in a study of identical twins. TCRdb passed the 5' RACE reads through MiXCR, listing each CDR3 protein once. The table shows 450,000 or so distinct CDR3 sequences, with around 14% occurring only once. These data are also associated with another study on yellow fever vaccine responses in identical twins.

The sample comprised CD4+ T cells sorted from blood. These receptors were collected from a woman under 30 in good health.

V is TRBV7-6 and J is TRBJ2-3; the D gene is possibly TRBD1 (5 bases). The CDR3 runs to 17 residues. The germline V gene encodes CDR1 SGHVS and CDR2 FNYEAQ. The germline V and J ends were trimmed by 2 bases and 1 base, with 16 bases remaining between them. The CDR3: CASSLYPAGRGTDTQYF. CDR3 DNA: TGTGCCAGCAGCTTATACCCCGCCGGCAGGGGCACAGATACGCAGTATTTT.

The V gene is TRBV5-5, the J gene TRBJ2-3; D ambiguous. CDR1 and CDR2 from the germline V gene are SGHKS and YYEKEE (reference sequence). Trimming cost V 3 bases and J 0 bases, with 11 bases left between them. CDR3 length: 15 residues. This CDR3 is CASSSAGPSTDTQYF. CDR3 in DNA: TGTGCCAGCAGCTCGGCAGGCCCTAGCACAGATACGCAGTATTTT.

The J gene is TRBJ2-1, the V gene TRBV15; a possible D gene is TRBD2 (6 bases). V lost 3 bases, J lost 0 bases, and 6 bases lay in between. The CDR3 runs to 14 residues. CDR1 and CDR2 (germline): LNHNV, YYDKDF (reference sequence). The CDR3 loop is CATSRDYSYNEQFF. The CDR3 nucleotides read TGTGCCACCAGCAGGGACTACTCCTACAATGAGCAGTTCTTC.